A selection of T cell receptor beta chains follows, all from one sample in a study of cytomegalovirus exposure and HLA in healthy donors. Only in-frame clones appear in the TCRdb table, and some are missing; sequencing was by immunoSEQ multiplex PCR. Here the sample spans about 120,000 clones, over 50% being singletons. The sequencing sample was made of PBMCs. Every receptor here comes from a woman in her forties in good health and CMV-seropositive. Both conserved end residues are part of each CDR3. Each record gives: clone size, J gene, V gene, D gene, CDR3 protein, CDR3 DNA. A D gene is named only where the DNA matches it firmly. Clone size is stated in some rows and not others, as once, few, many or a class when expanded.

>.|TRBJ2-7|TRBV6-1|TRBD1
CASGSGQGPTYEQYF
TGTGCCAGCGGTTCCGGACAGGGACCTACCTACGAGCAGTACTTC
>.|TRBJ2-1|TRBV6-6|.
CASSYAQTSLNEQFF
TGTGCCAGCAGTTACGCCCAAACTAGCCTAAATGAGCAGTTCTTC
>.|TRBJ2-5|TRBV6-5|.
CASSYGSGREETQYF
TGTGCCAGCAGTTACGGATCGGGTCGAGAAGAGACCCAGTACTTC
>.|TRBJ1-6|TRBV11-3|TRBD1
CASSLDGQGVSPLHF
TGTGCCAGCAGCTTAGATGGGCAGGGGGTTTCACCCCTCCACTTT
>few|TRBJ1-4|TRBV21-1|.
CASSKEGAANEKLFF
TGTGCCAGCAGCAAAGAGGGAGCGGCTAATGAAAAACTGTTTTTT
>.|TRBJ1-2|TRBV6-1|.
CASSTLAEPNYGYTF
TGTGCCAGCAGTACCCTAGCAGAACCCAACTATGGCTACACCTTC
>.|TRBJ2-3|TRBV6-5|TRBD2
CASSYALAGATDTQYF
TGTGCCAGCAGTTACGCACTAGCGGGAGCCACAGATACGCAGTATTTT
>few|TRBJ1-4|TRBV15|.
CATRQQSATNEKLFF
TGTGCCACCAGGCAGCAGAGCGCAACTAATGAAAAACTGTTTTTT
>.|TRBJ2-7|TRBV6-6|.
CATTRTGSYEQYF
TGTGCCACCACACGGACGGGGTCCTACGAGCAGTACTTC
>few|TRBJ1-2|TRBV7-7|.
CASSPLTPGQLITGYTF
TGTGCTAGCAGCCCGTTAACACCGGGACAACTCATCACGGGCTACACCTTC
>once|TRBJ1-1|TRBV4-1|TRBD1
CASSQGQDEAFF
TGCGCCAGCAGCCAGGGACAGGATGAAGCTTTCTTT
>.|TRBJ2-7|TRBV19|.
CATSGAGKGVEQYF
TGTGCAACCTCAGGGGCAGGGAAAGGGGTCGAGCAGTACTTC
>.|TRBJ2-7|TRBV7-6|TRBD1
CASSLRDSSYEQYF
TGTGCCAGCAGCTTAAGGGACAGCTCCTACGAGCAGTACTTC
>once|TRBJ1-2|TRBV5-6|.
CASSRPRGGYGYTF
TGTGCCAGCAGCCGACCACGGGGAGGCTATGGCTACACCTTC